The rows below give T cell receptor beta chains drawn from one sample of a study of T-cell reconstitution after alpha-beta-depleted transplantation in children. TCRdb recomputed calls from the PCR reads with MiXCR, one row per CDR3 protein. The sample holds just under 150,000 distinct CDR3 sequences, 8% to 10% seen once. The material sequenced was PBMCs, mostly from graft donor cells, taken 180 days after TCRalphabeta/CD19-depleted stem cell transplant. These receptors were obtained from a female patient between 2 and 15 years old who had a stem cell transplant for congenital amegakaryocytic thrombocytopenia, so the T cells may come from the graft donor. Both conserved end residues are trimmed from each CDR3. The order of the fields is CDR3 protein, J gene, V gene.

CDR3: ASSTRTGQETQY
J: TRBJ2-5
V: TRBV5-1

CDR3: ASRPSIELETQY
J: TRBJ2-5
V: TRBV28

CDR3: ASSLWTSGGSTDTQY
J: TRBJ2-3
V: TRBV5-1

CDR3: ASSDGQPQH
J: TRBJ1-5
V: TRBV6-1

CDR3: ASSPGLAGVSGRF
J: TRBJ2-1
V: TRBV7-2

CDR3: SARETSAPSGEQF
J: TRBJ2-1
V: TRBV20-1

CDR3: ATKVREVGEAF
J: TRBJ1-1
V: TRBV15

CDR3: ASSLSFRGRETQY
J: TRBJ2-5
V: TRBV28

CDR3: ASSRGLADTGELF
J: TRBJ2-2
V: TRBV3-1

CDR3: ASSLVRGRSPNEQF
J: TRBJ2-1
V: TRBV5-6

CDR3: ASNGQGMRGMNTEAF
J: TRBJ1-1
V: TRBV12-3/TRBV12-4

CDR3: ASSAPGRWREQY
J: TRBJ2-7
V: TRBV5-1

CDR3: ASSVLAGYSNQPQH
J: TRBJ1-5
V: TRBV6-1

CDR3: ATSRENTDTQY
J: TRBJ2-3
V: TRBV15

CDR3: AGPGLAGVSGEQY
J: TRBJ2-7
V: TRBV12-3/TRBV12-4

CDR3: ASSVDLAKNTEAF
J: TRBJ1-1
V: TRBV9